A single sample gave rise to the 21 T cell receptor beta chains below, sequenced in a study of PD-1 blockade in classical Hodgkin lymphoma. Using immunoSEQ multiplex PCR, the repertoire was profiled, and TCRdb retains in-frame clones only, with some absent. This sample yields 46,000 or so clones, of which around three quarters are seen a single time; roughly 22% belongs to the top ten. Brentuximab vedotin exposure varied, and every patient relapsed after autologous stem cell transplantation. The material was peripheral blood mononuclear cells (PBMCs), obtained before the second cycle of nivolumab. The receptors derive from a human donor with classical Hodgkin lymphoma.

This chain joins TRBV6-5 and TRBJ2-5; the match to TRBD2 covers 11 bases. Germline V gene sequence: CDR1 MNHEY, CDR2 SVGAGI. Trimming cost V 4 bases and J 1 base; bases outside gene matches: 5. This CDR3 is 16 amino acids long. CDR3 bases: TGTGCCAGCAGTTTATCCCTAGCGGGGGGCCAAGAGACCCAGTACTTC. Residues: CASSLSLAGGQETQYF.

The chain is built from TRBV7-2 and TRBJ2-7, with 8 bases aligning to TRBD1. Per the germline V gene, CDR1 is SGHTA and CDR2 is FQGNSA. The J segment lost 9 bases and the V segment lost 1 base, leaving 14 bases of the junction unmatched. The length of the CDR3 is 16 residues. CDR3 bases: TGTGCCAGCAGCTTAGGGCCCCCGGCAGGGGGCTATGGGCAGTACTTC. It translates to CASSLGPPAGGYGQYF.

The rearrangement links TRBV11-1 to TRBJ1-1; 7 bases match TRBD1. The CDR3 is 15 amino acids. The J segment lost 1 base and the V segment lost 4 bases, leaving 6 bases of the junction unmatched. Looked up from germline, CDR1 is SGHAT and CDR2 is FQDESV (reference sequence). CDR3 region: CASSYTNRGNTEAFF. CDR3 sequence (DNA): TGTGCCAGCAGCTACACGAACAGGGGGAACACTGAAGCTTTCTTT.

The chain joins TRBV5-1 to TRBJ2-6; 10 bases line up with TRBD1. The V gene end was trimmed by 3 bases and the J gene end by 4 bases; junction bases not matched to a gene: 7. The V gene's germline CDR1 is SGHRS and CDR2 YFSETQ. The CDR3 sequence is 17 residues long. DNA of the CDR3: TGCGCCAGCAGCTCCTGGACAGGGGGTACCGGGGCCAACGTCCTGACTTTC. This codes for CASSSWTGGTGANVLTF. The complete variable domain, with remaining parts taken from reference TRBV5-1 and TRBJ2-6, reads KAGVTQTPRYLIKTRGQQVTLSCSPISGHRSVSWYQQTPGQGLQFLFEYFSETQRNKGNFPGRFSGRQFSNSRSEMNVSTLELGDSALYLCASSSWTGGTGANVLTFGAGSRLTVL.

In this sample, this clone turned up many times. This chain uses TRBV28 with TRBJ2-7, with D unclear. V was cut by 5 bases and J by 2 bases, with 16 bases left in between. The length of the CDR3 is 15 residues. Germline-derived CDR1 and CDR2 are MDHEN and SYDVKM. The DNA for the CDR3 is TGTGCCAGCAGTCCTTGGTGGGGTGGGACCTACGAGCAGTACTTC. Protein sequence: CASSPWWGGTYEQYF.

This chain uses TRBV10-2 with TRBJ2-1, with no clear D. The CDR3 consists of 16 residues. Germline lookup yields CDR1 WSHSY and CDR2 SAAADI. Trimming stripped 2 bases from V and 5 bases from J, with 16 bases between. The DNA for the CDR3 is TGCGCCAGCAGTGAGCCCCGCTTGGGTCGGAACAATGAGCAGTTCTTC. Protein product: CASSEPRLGRNNEQFF.

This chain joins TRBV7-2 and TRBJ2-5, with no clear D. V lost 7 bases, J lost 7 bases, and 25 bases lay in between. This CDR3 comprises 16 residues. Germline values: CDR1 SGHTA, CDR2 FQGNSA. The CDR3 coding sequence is TGTGCCAGCACCTTTTTCACTTACTCACCGGTGGGGACCCAGTACTTC. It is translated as CASTFFTYSPVGTQYF.

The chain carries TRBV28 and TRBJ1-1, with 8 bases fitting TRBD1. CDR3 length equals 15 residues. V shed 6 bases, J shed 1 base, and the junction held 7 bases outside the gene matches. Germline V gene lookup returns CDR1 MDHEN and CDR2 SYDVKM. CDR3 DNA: TGTGCCAGCAGGTCAGGGGGCGTGGAGAACACTGAAGCTTTCTTT. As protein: CASRSGGVENTEAFF.

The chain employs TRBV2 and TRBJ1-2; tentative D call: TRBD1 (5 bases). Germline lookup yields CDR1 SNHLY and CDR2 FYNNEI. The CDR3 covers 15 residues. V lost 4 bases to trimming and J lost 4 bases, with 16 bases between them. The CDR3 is CASSAEAQGTYGYTF. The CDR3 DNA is TGTGCCAGCAGTGCTGAGGCCCAGGGAACCTATGGCTACACCTTC.

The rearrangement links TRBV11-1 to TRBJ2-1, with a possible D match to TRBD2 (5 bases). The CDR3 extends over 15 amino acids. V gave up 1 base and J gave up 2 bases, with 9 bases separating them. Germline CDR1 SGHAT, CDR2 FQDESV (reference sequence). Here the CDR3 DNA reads TGTGCCAGCAGCTTAGATACCGGGGCCTACAATGAGCAGTTCTTC. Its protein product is CASSLDTGAYNEQFF.

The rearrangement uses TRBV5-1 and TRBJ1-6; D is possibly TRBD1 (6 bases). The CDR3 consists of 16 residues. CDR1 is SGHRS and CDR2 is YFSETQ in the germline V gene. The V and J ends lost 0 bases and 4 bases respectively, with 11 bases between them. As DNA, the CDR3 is TGCGCCAGCAGCTTGGGACAGGAAAAGTATAATTCACCCCTCCACTTT. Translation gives CASSLGQEKYNSPLHF. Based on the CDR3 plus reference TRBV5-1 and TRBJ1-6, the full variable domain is KAGVTQTPRYLIKTRGQQVTLSCSPISGHRSVSWYQQTPGQGLQFLFEYFSETQRNKGNFPGRFSGRQFSNSRSEMNVSTLELGDSALYLCASSLGQEKYNSPLHFGNGTRLTVT.

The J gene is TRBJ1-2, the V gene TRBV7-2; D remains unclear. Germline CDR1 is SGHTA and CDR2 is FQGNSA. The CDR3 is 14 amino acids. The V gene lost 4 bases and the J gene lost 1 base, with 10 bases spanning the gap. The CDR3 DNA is TGTGCCAGCAGCTCTCTGACCGTTAACTATGGCTACACCTTC. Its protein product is CASSSLTVNYGYTF.

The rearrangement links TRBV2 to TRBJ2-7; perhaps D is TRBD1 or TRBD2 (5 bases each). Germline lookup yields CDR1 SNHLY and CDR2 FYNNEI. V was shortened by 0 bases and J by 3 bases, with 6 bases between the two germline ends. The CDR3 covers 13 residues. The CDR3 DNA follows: TGTGCCAGCAGTGAAGCGGGGGTCTACGAGCAGTACTTC. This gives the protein CASSEAGVYEQYF.

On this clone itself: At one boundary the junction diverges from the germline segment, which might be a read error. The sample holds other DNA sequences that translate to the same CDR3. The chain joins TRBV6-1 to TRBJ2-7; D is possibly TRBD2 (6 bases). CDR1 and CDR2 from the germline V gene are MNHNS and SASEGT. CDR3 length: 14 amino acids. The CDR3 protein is CASSEANGSYEQYF. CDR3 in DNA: TGTGCCAGCAGTGAAGCGAACGGGAGTTACGAACAGTACTTC.

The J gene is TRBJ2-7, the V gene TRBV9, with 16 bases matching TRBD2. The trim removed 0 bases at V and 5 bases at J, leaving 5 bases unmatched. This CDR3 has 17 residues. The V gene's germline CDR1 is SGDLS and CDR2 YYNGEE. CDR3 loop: CASSVGGLAGGQDEQYF. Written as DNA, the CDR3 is TGTGCCAGCAGCGTAGGGGGACTAGCGGGAGGGCAAGACGAGCAGTACTTC. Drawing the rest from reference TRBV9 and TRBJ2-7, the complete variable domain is DSGVTQTPKHLITATGQRVTLRCSPRSGDLSVYWYQQSLDQGLQFLIQYYNGEERAKGNILERFSAQQFPDLHSELNLSSLELGDSALYFCASSVGGLAGGQDEQYFGPGTRLTVT.

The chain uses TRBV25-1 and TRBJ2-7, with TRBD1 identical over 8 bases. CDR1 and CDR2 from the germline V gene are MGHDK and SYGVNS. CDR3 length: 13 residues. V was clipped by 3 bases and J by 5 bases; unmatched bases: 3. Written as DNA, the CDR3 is TGTGCCAGCAGTGAGCCAGGGGGCGACGAGCAGTACTTC. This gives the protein CASSEPGGDEQYF.

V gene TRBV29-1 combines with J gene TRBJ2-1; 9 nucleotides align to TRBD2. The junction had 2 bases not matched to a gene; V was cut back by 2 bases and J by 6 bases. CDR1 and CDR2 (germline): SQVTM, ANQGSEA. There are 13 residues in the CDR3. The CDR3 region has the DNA TGCAGCGTTGAAACTAGCGGGCGCAATGAGCAGTTCTTC. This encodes CSVETSGRNEQFF.

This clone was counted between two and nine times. The CDR3 loop is CASSRRLPTDTQYF. The CDR3 DNA follows: TGCGCCAGCAGCCGCCGGCTCCCCACAGATACGCAGTATTTT. The V call is TRBV10-2, the J call TRBJ2-3; D is ambiguous. Trimming stripped 6 bases from V and 2 bases from J, with 12 bases between. This CDR3 is 14 amino acids long. The germline CDR1 and CDR2 sequences are WSHSY and SAAADI.

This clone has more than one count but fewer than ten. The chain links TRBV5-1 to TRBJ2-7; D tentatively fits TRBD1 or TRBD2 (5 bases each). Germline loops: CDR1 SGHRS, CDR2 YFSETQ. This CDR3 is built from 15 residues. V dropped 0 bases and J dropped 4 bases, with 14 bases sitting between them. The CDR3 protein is CASSLDVSGSYEQYF. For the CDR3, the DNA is TGCGCCAGCAGCTTGGATGTTTCAGGGAGTTACGAGCAGTACTTC.

CDR3 in DNA: TGTGCCAGCAGCTTTAACAGGGCCCAAGAGACCCAGTACTTC. Its protein product is CASSFNRAQETQYF. The chain joins TRBV7-9 to TRBJ2-5; tentatively, D is TRBD1 (6 bases). V was cut by 3 bases and J by 1 base, with 9 bases left in between. The CDR3 length is 14 residues. Per the germline V gene, CDR1 is SEHNR and CDR2 is FQNEAQ (reference sequence).

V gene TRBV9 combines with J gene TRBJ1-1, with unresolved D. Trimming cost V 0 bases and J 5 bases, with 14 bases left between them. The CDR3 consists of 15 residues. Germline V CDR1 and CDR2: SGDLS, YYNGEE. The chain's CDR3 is CASSVDPRGGTEAFF. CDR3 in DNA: TGTGCCAGCAGCGTAGATCCCCGGGGAGGGACTGAAGCTTTCTTT.